This entry features one T cell receptor (beta chain) sequence. Its specificity is not known. Through 5' RACE with UMI labels, the TRB cDNA libraries were prepared. TCRdb reprocessed the 5' RACE reads and keeps a single row for each CDR3 protein, giving no DNA. This sample contains 40,000 to 45,000 distinct CDR3 sequences. This specimen belongs to a study of CXCR3-negative and CXCR3-positive naive CD8 T cells. Overall study context: The TRB read total, roughly 150 million, broke down to about 1.5 +/- 0.3 million reads per library. General study results and limits: The study found that naive CXCR3-negative and CXCR3-positive cells shared TRBV-TRBJ usage, while memory cells differed.

This CDR3 is built from 14 residues. Germline CDR1 SQVTM, CDR2 ANQGSEA. Sample: memory CD8+ T cells from blood. V and J are TRBV29-1 and TRBJ1-5; the TCRdb call, TRBD1, lacks DNA for checking. This TCR was sampled from a human donor in good health. Some clones in this sample may be carry-over from other donors' samples. The CDR3 spells CSVSDQQGNQPQHF.